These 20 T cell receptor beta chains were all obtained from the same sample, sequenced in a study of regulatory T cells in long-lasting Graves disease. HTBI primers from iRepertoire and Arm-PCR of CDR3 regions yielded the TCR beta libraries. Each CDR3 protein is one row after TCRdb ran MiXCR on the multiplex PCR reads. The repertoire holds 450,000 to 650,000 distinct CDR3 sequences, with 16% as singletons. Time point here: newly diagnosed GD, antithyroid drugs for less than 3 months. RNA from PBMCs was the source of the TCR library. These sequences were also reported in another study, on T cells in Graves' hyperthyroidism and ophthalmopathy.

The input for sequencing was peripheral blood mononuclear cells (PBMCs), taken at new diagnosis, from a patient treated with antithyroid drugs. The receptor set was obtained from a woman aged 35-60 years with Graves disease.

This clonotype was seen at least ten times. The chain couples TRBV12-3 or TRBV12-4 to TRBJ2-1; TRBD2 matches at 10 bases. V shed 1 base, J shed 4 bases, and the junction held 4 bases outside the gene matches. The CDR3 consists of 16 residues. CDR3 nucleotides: TGTGCCAGCAGTTTAGGAGGGACTAGCGCGTACAATGAGCAGTTCTTC. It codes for CASSLGGTSAYNEQFF.

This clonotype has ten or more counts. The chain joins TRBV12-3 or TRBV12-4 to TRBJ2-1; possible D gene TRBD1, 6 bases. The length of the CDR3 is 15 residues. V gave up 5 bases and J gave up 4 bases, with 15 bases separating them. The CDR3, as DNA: TGTGCCAGCAGTCAGACAGGATCGGTATACAATGAGCAGTTCTTC. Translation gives CASSQTGSVYNEQFF.

CDR3 DNA sequence: TGTGCCAGCAAAAAAAACGGGGGGGTCACCGGGGAGCTGTTTTTT. This encodes CASKKNGGVTGELFF. This sequence joins TRBV6-1 and TRBJ2-2, with 8 bases aligning to TRBD2. In germline, CDR1 is MNHNS, CDR2 SASEGT. The CDR3 has 15 amino acids. V was pared by 7 bases and J by 4 bases, with 8 bases of the junction left unmatched.

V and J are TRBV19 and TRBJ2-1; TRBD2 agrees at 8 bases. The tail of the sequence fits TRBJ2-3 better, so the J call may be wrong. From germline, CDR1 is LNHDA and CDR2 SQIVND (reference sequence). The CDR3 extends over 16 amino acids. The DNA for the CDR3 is TGTGCCAGTAGGCTCGGGGGGGCTGGTCTGACAGATACGCAGTATTTT. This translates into CASRLGGAGLTDTQYF.

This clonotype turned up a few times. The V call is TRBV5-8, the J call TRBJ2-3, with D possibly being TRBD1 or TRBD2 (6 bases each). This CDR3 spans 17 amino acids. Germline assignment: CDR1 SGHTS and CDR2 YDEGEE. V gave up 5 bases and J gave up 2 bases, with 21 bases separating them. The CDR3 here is CASRKATDSGYTDTQYF. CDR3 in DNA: TGTGCCAGCAGAAAGGCTACGGACAGCGGGTACACAGATACGCAGTATTTT. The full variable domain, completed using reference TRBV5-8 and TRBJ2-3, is EAGVTQSPTHLIKTRGQQATLRCSPISGHTSVYWYQQALGLGLQFLLWYDEGEERNRGNFPPRFSGRQFPNYSSELNVNALELEDSALYLCASRKATDSGYTDTQYFGPGTRLTVL.

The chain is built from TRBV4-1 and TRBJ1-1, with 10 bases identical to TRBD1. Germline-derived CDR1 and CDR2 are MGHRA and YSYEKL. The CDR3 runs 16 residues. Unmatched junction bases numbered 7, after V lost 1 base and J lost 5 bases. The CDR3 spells CASSQVKGQGLTEAFF. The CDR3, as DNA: TGCGCCAGCAGCCAAGTTAAGGGACAGGGGTTGACTGAAGCTTTCTTT.

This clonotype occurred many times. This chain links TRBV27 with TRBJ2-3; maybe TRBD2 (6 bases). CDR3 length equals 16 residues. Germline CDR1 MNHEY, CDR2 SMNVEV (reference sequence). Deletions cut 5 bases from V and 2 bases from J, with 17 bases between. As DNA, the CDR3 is TGTGCCAGCAGTCCCCATGGCAGGGAGGACACAGATACGCAGTATTTT. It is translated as CASSPHGREDTDTQYF.

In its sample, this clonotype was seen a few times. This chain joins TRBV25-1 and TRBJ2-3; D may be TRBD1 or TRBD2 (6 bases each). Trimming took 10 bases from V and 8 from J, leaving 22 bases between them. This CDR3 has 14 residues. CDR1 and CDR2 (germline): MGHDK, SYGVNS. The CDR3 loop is CATKEDGGGGTQYF. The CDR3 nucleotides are TGTGCCACCAAAGAGGACGGCGGAGGGGGTACGCAGTATTTT.

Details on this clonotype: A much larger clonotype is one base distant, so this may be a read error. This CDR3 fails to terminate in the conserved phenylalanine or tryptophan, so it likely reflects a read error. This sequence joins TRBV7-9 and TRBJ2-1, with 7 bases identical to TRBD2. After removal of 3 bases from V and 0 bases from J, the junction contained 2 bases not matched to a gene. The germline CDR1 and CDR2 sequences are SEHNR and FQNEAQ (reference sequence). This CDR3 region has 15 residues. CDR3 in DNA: TGTGCCAGCAGCTTCTCTAGCGGCTCCTACAATGAGCAGTTCTCC. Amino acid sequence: CASSFSSGSYNEQFS.

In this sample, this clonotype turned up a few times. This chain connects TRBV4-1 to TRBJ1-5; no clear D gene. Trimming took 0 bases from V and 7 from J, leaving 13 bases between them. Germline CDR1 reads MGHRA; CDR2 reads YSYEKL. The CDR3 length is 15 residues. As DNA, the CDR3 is TGCGCCAGCAGCCAAGATCGGGCAGGTCGGCAGCCCCAGCATTTT. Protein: CASSQDRAGRQPQHF.

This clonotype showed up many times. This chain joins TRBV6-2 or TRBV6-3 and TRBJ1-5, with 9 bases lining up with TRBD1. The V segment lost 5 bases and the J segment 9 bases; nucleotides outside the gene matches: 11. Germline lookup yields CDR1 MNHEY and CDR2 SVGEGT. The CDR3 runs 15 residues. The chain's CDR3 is CASSEARDRVWPQHF. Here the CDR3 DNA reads TGTGCCAGCAGTGAAGCAAGGGACAGGGTTTGGCCCCAGCATTTT.

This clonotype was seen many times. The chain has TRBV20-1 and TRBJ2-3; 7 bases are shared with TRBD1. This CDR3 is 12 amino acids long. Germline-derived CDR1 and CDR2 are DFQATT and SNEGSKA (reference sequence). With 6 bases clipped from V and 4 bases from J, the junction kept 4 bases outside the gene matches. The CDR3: CSARGNADTQYF. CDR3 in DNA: TGCAGTGCCAGGGGGAATGCAGATACGCAGTATTTT.

CDR3 region: CASSQGRDSNYGYTF. The DNA of the CDR3 is TGCGCCAGCAGCCAAGGAAGGGACAGTAACTATGGCTACACCTTC. This chain links TRBV4-1 with TRBJ1-2, with TRBD1 matching 7 bases. This CDR3 contains 15 residues. From germline, CDR1 is MGHRA and CDR2 YSYEKL. The trim removed 1 base at V and 1 base at J, leaving 3 bases unmatched.

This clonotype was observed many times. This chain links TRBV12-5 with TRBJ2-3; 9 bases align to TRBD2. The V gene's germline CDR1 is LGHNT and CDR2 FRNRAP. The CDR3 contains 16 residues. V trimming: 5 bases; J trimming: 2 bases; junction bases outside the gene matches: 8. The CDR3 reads CASGNPAGGHTDTQYF. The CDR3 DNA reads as TGTGCTAGTGGTAACCCAGCGGGGGGCCACACAGATACGCAGTATTTT.

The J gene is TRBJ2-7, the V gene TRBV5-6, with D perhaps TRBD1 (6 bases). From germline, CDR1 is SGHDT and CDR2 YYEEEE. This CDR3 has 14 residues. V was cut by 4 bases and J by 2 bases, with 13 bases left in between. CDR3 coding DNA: TGTGCCAGCAGCGCCGGACAGCCGACCTACGAGCAGTACTTC. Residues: CASSAGQPTYEQYF.

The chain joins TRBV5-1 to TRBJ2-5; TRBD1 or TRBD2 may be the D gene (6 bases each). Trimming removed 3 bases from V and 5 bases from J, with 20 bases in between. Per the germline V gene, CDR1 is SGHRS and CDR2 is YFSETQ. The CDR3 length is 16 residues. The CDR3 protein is CASSSGAGGRGETQYF. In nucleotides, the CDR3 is TGCGCCAGCAGCTCTGGAGCCGGGGGCCGGGGGGAGACCCAGTACTTC.

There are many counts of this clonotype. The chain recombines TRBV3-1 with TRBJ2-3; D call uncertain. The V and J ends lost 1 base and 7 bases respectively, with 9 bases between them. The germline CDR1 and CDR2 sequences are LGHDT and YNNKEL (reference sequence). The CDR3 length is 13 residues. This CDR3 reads CASSQVRTHTQYF. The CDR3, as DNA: TGTGCCAGCAGCCAAGTCCGGACCCATACGCAGTATTTT.

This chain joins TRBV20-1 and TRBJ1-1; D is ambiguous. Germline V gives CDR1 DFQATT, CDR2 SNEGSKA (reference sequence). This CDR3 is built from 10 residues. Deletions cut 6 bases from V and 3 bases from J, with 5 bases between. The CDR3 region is CSAAHTEAFF. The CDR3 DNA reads TGCAGTGCCGCCCACACTGAAGCTTTCTTT.

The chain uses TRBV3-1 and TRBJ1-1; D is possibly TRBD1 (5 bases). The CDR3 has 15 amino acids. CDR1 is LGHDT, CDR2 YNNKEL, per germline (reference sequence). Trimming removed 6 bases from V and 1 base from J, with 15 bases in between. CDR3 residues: CASRGLPRGNTEAFF. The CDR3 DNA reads TGTGCCAGCAGGGGACTTCCCCGGGGGAACACTGAAGCTTTCTTT. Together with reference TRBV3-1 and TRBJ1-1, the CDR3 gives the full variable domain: DTAVSQTPKYLVTQMGNDKSIKCEQNLGHDTMYWYKQDSKKFLKIMFSYNNKELIINETVPNRFSPKSPDKAHLNLHINSLELGDSAVYFCASRGLPRGNTEAFFGQGTRLTVV.

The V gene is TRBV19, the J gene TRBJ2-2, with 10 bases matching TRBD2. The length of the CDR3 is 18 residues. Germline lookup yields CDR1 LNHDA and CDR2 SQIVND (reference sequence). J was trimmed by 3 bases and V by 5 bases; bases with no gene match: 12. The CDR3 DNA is TGTGCCAGTAGTTCCCTACGGGCTAGCGGGGGATACACCGGGGAGCTGTTTTTT. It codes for CASSSLRASGGYTGELFF. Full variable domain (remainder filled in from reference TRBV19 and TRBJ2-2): DGGITQSPKYLFRKEGQNVTLSCEQNLNHDAMYWYRQDPGQGLRLIYYSQIVNDFQKGDIAEGYSVSREKKESFPLTVTSAQKNPTAFYLCASSSLRASGGYTGELFFGEGSRLTVL.